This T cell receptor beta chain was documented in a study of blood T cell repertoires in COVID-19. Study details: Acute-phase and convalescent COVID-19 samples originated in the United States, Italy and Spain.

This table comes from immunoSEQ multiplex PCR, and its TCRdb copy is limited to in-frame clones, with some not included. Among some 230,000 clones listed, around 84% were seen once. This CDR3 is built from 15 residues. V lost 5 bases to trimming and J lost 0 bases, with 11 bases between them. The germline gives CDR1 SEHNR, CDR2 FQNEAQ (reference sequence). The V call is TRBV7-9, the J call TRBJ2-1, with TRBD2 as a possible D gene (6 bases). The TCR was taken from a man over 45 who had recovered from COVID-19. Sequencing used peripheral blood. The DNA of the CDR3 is TGTGCCAGCAGCCGGTCGGGAGCCTCCTACAATGAGCAGTTCTTC. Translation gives CASSRSGASYNEQFF.